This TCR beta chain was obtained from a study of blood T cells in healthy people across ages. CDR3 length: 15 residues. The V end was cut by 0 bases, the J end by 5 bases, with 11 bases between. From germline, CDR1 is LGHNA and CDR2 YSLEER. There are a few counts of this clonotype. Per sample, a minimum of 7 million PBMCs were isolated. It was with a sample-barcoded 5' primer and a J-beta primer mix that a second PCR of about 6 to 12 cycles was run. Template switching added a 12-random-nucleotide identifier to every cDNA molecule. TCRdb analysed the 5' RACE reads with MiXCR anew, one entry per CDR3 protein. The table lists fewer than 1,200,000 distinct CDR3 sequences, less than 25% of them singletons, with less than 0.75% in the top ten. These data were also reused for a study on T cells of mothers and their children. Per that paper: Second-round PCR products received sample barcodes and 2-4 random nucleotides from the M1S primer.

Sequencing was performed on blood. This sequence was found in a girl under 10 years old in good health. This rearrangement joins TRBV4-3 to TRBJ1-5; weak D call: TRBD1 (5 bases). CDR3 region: CASSQDWIGDQPQHF. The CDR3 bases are TGCGCCAGCAGCCAAGATTGGATAGGGGATCAGCCCCAGCATTTT.